This T cell receptor (beta chain) originates from a study of T cell responses to AZD1222 COVID-19 vaccine. Findings and limits, study-wide: Repertoire collection took place solely once the T cell response had peaked. Only a handful of AZD1222 recipients were seropositive at baseline. In a largely white British group with more females than males, clonal diversity was possibly underestimated.

The repertoire was sequenced with immunoSEQ multiplex PCR; TCRdb's copy has only in-frame clones and lacks some. The data contain under 200,000 clones, around nine tenths of them seen just once; the ten biggest clones take up about 4.3%. The V segment lost 8 bases and the J segment 7 bases; nucleotides outside the gene matches: 6. The CDR3 runs to 12 residues. Per germline, CDR1 MNHNY and CDR2 SVGAGI (reference sequence). Recipients boosted at about 4 weeks or about 12 weeks are pooled. The sample holds a few counts of this clone. Its target is not known. The V call is TRBV6-6, the J call TRBJ1-1, with 8 bases fitting TRBD1. The sample consisted of peripheral blood, taken 28 days after the second AZD1222 dose. This receptor was identified in an adult who received the AZD1222 COVID-19 vaccine. CDR3 nucleotides: TGTGCCAGCGCTCGGACAGGGCTTGAAGCTTTCTTT. This encodes CASARTGLEAFF.